The sequence of this T cell receptor (beta chain) was determined in a study of blood T cell repertoires in COVID-19 (dated by TCRdb to 2019 to 2021). Background on the whole study: Samples from collaborators originated in the United States, Italy and Spain and spanned both the acute and convalescent phases of COVID-19. The material from the prospective study consisted of cDNA or gDNA derived from T cells, B-cell-depleted T cells, or PBMCs. The dataset comprised deeply sampled blood TCRbeta repertoires from subjects exposed to, actively infected with, or recovered from COVID-19. The repertoires were released in a freely available public database intended as a resource for research on the immune response to SARS-CoV-2. Samples were obtained from the ongoing ImmuneRACE study (first 160 participants) and from some 1,300 subjects provided by 6 global collaborators. A de-identified subject ID, COVID-19 status, age in years and sex were almost always included in the sample metadata. Where HLA class I and class II types were available, the types were taken from metadata supplied by the sample provider, not from assay-based typing. Beyond this particular receptor, the publication reports: The quantity of clinical and demographic metadata differed by source and by participant and was supplied without curation.

TCRbeta CDR3 regions were amplified from genomic DNA using the immunoSEQ Assay, a bias-controlled multiplex PCR. On the study's bioinformatics: The number of nucleated cells in each sample was estimated by amplification of reference gene primers within the assay. Sequence reads were collapsed and filtered to measure the absolute abundance of every unique TCRbeta CDR3 rearrangement. For each sample, productive Simpson clonality was calculated as the square root of Simpson's diversity index over productive rearrangements. Not all clones reach the TCRdb copy of this immuneACCESS table, which keeps in-frame sequences only. Checked studies attribute under half of the gap to unresolved V genes and leave the rest unexplained. V and J calls and clone size are given by that table; D and trimming were obtained from the DNA. The sample table contains some 120,000 clones; only one count was recorded for approximately 84% of them. The ten most abundant clones make up roughly 13% of the sample.

This clone was seen once. This receptor's antigen is unknown. Base qualities are not at hand, and no much larger clone is one base apart. Whole blood was collected in K2EDTA tubes by collaborating institutions according to the institutions' own protocols. Collaborator samples were shipped for TCRbeta analysis as frozen whole blood, isolated PBMCs, or DNA extracted from either sample type. Spanning cysteine to phenylalanine, the CDR3 consists of 19 amino acids. Of all the DNA, just the CDR3 is kept, 57 bases in frame from base 1. Germline trimming amounts to 4 bases on V and 7 bases on J, with 25 as the count of junction bases outside the gene matches. Taken from the germline V gene, the CDR1 and CDR2 loops are SGDLS and YYNGEE.

The rearranged chain carries TRBV9 and TRBJ2-7; the junction holds 8 bases that match TRBD2. The sequence was obtained from a human donor in a cohort sampled during active COVID-19. Sequenced input: peripheral blood. The base sequence is TGTGCCAGCAGCTCCCGCCCTGTGGGAGCGGGGGATGACGTGTGGGAGCAGTACTTC. It is translated as CASSSRPVGAGDDVWEQYF.